This T cell receptor (beta chain) was obtained from a study of blood T cells in healthy people across ages. A note on this clonotype: The antigen is unknown.

Regarding the study as a whole: The fall in TCR beta diversity per million T cells was roughly linear with age. There was a strong correlation between TCR beta diversity and naive T cell percentage.

Through a sample-barcoded 5' primer and a J-beta primer mix, a second PCR was run for roughly 6 to 11 cycles. A 12-random-nucleotide template-switch adaptor tagged each cDNA molecule. TCRdb analysed the 5' RACE reads with MiXCR anew, one entry per CDR3 protein. Among about 540,000 distinct CDR3 sequences listed, approximately 25% were seen once. V lost 0 bases and J lost 4; bases outside the gene matches: 12. The V gene's germline CDR1 is MGHRA and CDR2 YSYEKL. This CDR3 is 18 amino acids long. A further study also used this sample, focusing on T cells of mothers and their children. From that paper: Across the analysis, no persistent microchimeric T cell clones were detected.

Sequencing was done on a sample of blood. The TCR comes from a boy younger than 18 in good health. The chain couples TRBV4-1 to TRBJ2-7; 10 bases agree with TRBD1. The CDR3 DNA sequence: TGCGCCAGCAGCCAAGACCAATCGCCCGGGACAGGGGATTACGAGCAGTACTTC. Protein: CASSQDQSPGTGDYEQYF.